This paragraph covers one T cell receptor (beta chain) sequence. Its antigen is not known. The repertoire was sequenced with immunoSEQ multiplex PCR; TCRdb's copy has only in-frame clones and lacks some. The sample comprises tens of thousands of clones, more than 65% of which are singletons, and roughly 5.7% rests with the top ten. The source of the sample is a study of T cells in localized non-small cell lung cancer. General study findings and limits: Prolonged overall survival went with higher T cell density in the blood.

The sequence was obtained from a man aged 35 to 69 with stage III lung adenocarcinoma. This specimen was peripheral blood mononuclear cells, taken before any cancer treatment.

The CDR3 DNA follows: TGTGCCAGCAGCTCTGAGACCAGCTACAATGAGCAGTTCTTC. Amino acid sequence: CASSSETSYNEQFF. This chain uses TRBV6-6 with TRBJ2-1; no clear D gene. Germline CDR1 reads MNHNY; CDR2 reads SVGAGI (reference sequence). CDR3 length: 14 amino acids. The ends were cut back, 6 bases at V and 3 bases at J, with 12 bases in the middle.